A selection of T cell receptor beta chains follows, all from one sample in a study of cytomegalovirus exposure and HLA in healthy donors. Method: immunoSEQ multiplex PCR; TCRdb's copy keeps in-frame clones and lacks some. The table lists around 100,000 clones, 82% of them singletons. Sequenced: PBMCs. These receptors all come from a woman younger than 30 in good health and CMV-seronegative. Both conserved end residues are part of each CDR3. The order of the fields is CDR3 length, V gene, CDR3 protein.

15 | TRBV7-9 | CASSLVGQGSDTQYF
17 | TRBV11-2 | CASSPGSGRAANSPLHF
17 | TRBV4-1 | CASSQTTGTGNPYGYTF
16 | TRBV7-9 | CASSLGTSGSTDTQYF
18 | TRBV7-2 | CASSSTVASGTVGGEQYF
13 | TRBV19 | CASTERGTGELFF
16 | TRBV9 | CASSHRQGISTDTQYF
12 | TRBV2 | CASTGENSPLHF
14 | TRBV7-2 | CASSPPEYTGELFF
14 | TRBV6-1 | CASSVLQGAGGYTF